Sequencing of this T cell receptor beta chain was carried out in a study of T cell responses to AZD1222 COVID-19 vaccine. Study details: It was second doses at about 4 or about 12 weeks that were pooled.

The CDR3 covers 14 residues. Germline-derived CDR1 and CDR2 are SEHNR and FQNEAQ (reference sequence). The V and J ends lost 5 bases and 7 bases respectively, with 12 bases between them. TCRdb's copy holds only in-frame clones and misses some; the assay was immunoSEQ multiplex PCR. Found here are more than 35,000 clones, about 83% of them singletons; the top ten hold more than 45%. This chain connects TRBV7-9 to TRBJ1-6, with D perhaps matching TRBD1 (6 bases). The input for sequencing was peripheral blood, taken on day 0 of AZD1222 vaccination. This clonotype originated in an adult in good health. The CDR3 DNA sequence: TGTGCCAGCAGCCCAGGGGTGGTGAATTCACCCCTCCACTTT. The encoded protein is CASSPGVVNSPLHF.